The next 31 T cell receptor beta chains were all read from a single sample in a study of cytomegalovirus exposure and HLA in healthy donors. The PCR employed 60 Vbeta primers together with 13 Jbeta primers. Using immunoSEQ multiplex PCR, the repertoire was profiled, and TCRdb retains in-frame clones only, with some absent. This repertoire shows more than 75,000 clones, 79% found once; its top ten account for 2% to 3%. Material for sequencing was PBMCs. All receptors come from a man in his thirties or forties in good health and CMV-seronegative.

The chain recombines TRBV7-9 with TRBJ2-5; D remains ambiguous. The CDR3 sequence is 15 residues long. From germline, CDR1 is SEHNR and CDR2 FQNEAQ (reference sequence). With 1 base removed from V and 3 bases from J, the gap between germline ends came to 12 bases. The CDR3 sequence: CASSLVVHREETQYF. CDR3 coding DNA: TGTGCCAGCAGCTTAGTGGTGCATCGGGAAGAGACCCAGTACTTC.

CDR3 sequence: CASSPGTGAIGELFF. The CDR3 coding sequence is TGTGCCAGCAGTCCCGGGACAGGGGCCATCGGGGAGCTGTTTTTT. The chain is built from TRBV7-9 and TRBJ2-2; 10 bases agree with TRBD1. Per germline, CDR1 SEHNR and CDR2 FQNEAQ (reference sequence). Unmatched junction bases numbered 8, after V lost 6 bases and J lost 7 bases. CDR3 length equals 15 residues. The full variable domain, with the rest looked up from reference TRBV7-9 and TRBJ2-2, is DTGVSQNPRHKITKRGQNVTFRCDPISEHNRLYWYRQTLGQGPEFLTYFQNEAQLEKSRLLSDRFSAERPKGSFSTLEIQRTEQGDSAMYLCASSPGTGAIGELFFGEGSRLTVL.

The V call is TRBV6-1, the J call TRBJ2-1, with D perhaps matching TRBD1 (6 bases). V was clipped by 6 bases and J by 4 bases, with 10 bases between them. This CDR3 is built from 13 residues. CDR1 and CDR2 (germline): MNHNS, SASEGT. Here the CDR3 reads CASRADRYNEQFF. CDR3 sequence (DNA): TGTGCCAGCAGGGCCGACAGGTACAATGAGCAGTTCTTC.

This clone was found a few times. V is TRBV6-5 and J is TRBJ1-2, with D maybe TRBD1 (6 bases). The germline CDR1 and CDR2 sequences are MNHEY and SVGAGI. V lost 0 bases to trimming and J lost 2 bases, with 10 bases between them. CDR3 length equals 15 residues. The CDR3, as DNA: TGTGCCAGCAGTTACTCGTGGACAGCCAACTATGGCTACACCTTC. Protein product: CASSYSWTANYGYTF.

CDR3 amino acids: CASSHYGVPNGELFF. CDR3 in DNA: TGCGCCAGCAGTCACTACGGGGTGCCGAACGGGGAGCTGTTTTTT. The rearrangement joins TRBV23-1 to TRBJ2-2; tentatively, D is TRBD2 (5 bases). TRBV23-1 is given ORF status, its function remaining uncertain. The CDR3 consists of 15 residues. Trimming shortened V by 3 bases and J by 7 bases, and 15 bases separated the two germline ends.

Points on this clone: This specimen includes other DNA sequences encoding the same CDR3. The J gene is TRBJ1-5, the V gene TRBV4-1; the D gene is possibly TRBD1 (5 bases). This CDR3 region has 18 residues. V shed 0 bases and J shed 7 bases, with 22 bases lying between them. Germline values: CDR1 MGHRA, CDR2 YSYEKL. This CDR3 is CASSQDRTFSLGGQPQHF. CDR3 bases: TGCGCCAGCAGCCAAGACCGCACCTTCTCCTTGGGGGGGCAGCCCCAGCATTTT.

The gene calls are TRBV6-5 and TRBJ2-7; TRBD1 is a possible D gene (6 bases). Germline values: CDR1 MNHEY, CDR2 SVGAGI. This CDR3 is built from 9 residues. CDR3 DNA sequence: TGTGGGGGGCTGGAGGAGCAGTACTTC. Protein sequence: CGGLEEQYF.

This clone is a singleton in its sample. This chain joins TRBV4-2 and TRBJ2-5; 8 bases match TRBD1. The J call is uncertain, as TRBJ2-7 better fits the DNA end. The length of the CDR3 is 16 residues. Germline-derived CDR1 and CDR2 are LGHNA and YNFKEQ. This CDR3 reads CASSQDEGQASYEQYF. The CDR3 nucleotides read TGTGCCAGCAGCCAAGACGAGGGACAGGCGTCCTACGAGCAGTACTTC.

The V and J genes are TRBV18 and TRBJ2-7; unclear D gene. The V end was cut by 2 bases, the J end by 7 bases, with 9 bases between. This CDR3 is 12 amino acids long. Germline lookup yields CDR1 KGHSH and CDR2 LQKENI. The CDR3 is CASSPIPREQYF. The DNA for the CDR3 is TGTGCCAGCTCACCAATCCCCCGTGAGCAGTACTTC.

The chain is built from TRBV28 and TRBJ1-2; 9 bases match TRBD1. CDR1 MDHEN and CDR2 SYDVKM come from the germline V gene. V dropped 5 bases and J dropped 4; count of bases not matched to a gene: 5. CDR3 length equals 14 residues. Here the CDR3 reads CASSPPTGGYGYTF. CDR3 bases: TGTGCCAGCAGTCCTCCGACAGGGGGCTATGGCTACACCTTC.

The chain links TRBV21-1 to TRBJ1-5. TRBV21-1 constitutes a pseudogene. This CDR3 region has 14 residues. Here the CDR3 reads CASSKARGNQPQHF. CDR3 in DNA: TGTGCCAGCAGCAAAGCACGGGGAAATCAGCCCCAGCATTTT.

V is TRBV20-1 and J is TRBJ2-7; D remains ambiguous. The CDR3 covers 11 residues. The V end was cut by 6 bases, the J end by 3 bases, with 9 bases between. CDR1 and CDR2 from the germline V gene are DFQATT and SNEGSKA (reference sequence). The CDR3 is CSATRSYEQYF. CDR3 nucleotides: TGCAGTGCAACACGCAGCTACGAGCAGTACTTC.

The J gene is TRBJ2-1, the V gene TRBV4-2; D call uncertain. Between the trimmed V and J ends, which lost 0 bases and 3 bases, there was a span of 9 bases. Germline V CDR1 and CDR2: LGHNA, YNFKEQ. This CDR3 region has 15 residues. CDR3 protein: CASSQEATNYNEQFF. The CDR3 nucleotides are TGTGCCAGCAGCCAAGAGGCCACTAACTACAATGAGCAGTTCTTC.

This clone was observed a few times. This sequence joins TRBV7-8 and TRBJ1-2; D not resolved. CDR1 is SGHVS, CDR2 FQNEAQ, per germline. CDR3 length equals 13 residues. The V end was cut by 2 bases, the J end by 0 bases, with 4 bases between. CDR3 sequence: CASSLYANYGYTF. The CDR3 DNA reads TGTGCCAGCAGCTTATATGCTAACTATGGCTACACCTTC.

To note about this clone: It is likely a read error, because the conserved phenylalanine at the end of the CDR3 is missing. The chain uses TRBV5-8 and TRBJ1-5; no clear D. The CDR3 length is 15 residues. The V end was cut by 1 base, the J end by 0 bases, with 8 bases between. Germline CDR1 is SGHTS and CDR2 is YDEGEE. The CDR3 region is CASSLRRYSNQPQHL. The DNA for the CDR3 is TGTGCCAGCAGCTTGAGACGATATAGCAATCAGCCCCAGCATCTT.

This clone has only one observation. The V and J genes are TRBV30 and TRBJ1-5; D uncertain. The CDR3 length is 14 residues. V lost 2 bases and J lost 0, with 8 bases in between. Germline CDR1 and CDR2: GTSNPN and SVGIG (reference sequence). This chain's CDR3 is CAWSLGYSNQPQHF. The CDR3 DNA follows: TGTGCCTGGAGTCTAGGTTATAGCAATCAGCCCCAGCATTTT.

This chain uses TRBV6-4 with TRBJ1-2; D remains ambiguous. This CDR3 has 13 residues. Trimming removed 2 bases at V and 4 bases at J, with 8 bases between. Germline loops: CDR1 MRHNA, CDR2 SNTAGT. The CDR3 DNA is TGTGCCAGCAGTGACGAGGGTGGCTATGGCTACACCTTC. It yields the protein CASSDEGGYGYTF.

This clone was recorded once. The chain couples TRBV7-2 to TRBJ1-5; no clear D. Trimming removed 10 bases from V and 4 bases from J, with 11 bases in between. From germline, CDR1 is SGHTA and CDR2 FQGNSA. The CDR3 extends over 12 amino acids. CDR3 sequence (DNA): TGTGCCACCACGAGGCAGAATCAGCCCCAGCATTTT. This sequence encodes CATTRQNQPQHF.

The J gene is TRBJ2-7, the V gene TRBV10-3; TRBD2 aligns across 8 bases. This CDR3 spans 15 amino acids. Trimming removed 11 bases from V and 1 base from J; junction bases left unmatched: 13. Germline lookup yields CDR1 ENHRY and CDR2 SYGVKD. The CDR3 DNA reads as TGTGCCGCCGGGGGGGCGGGGGCGAAATCCTACGAGCAGTACTTC. Translation: CAAGGAGAKSYEQYF.

This clone occurred once. The chain uses TRBV27 and TRBJ2-7; 8 nucleotides align to TRBD1. This CDR3 spans 15 amino acids. V shed 2 bases, J shed 3 bases, and the junction held 6 bases outside the gene matches. Germline CDR1 reads MNHEY; CDR2 reads SMNVEV (reference sequence). The CDR3 protein is CASSLRRTGYYEQYF. The CDR3 DNA is TGTGCCAGCAGTTTACGCAGGACAGGGTACTACGAGCAGTACTTC.

The J gene is TRBJ2-1, the V gene TRBV7-9; TRBD1 might be the D (6 bases). The ends were cut back, 5 bases at V and 3 bases at J, with 17 bases in the middle. In germline, CDR1 is SEHNR, CDR2 FQNEAQ (reference sequence). CDR3 length: 16 residues. The CDR3 DNA reads as TGTGCCAGCAGCCTTTACCCTGGGGGCGGCTACAATGAGCAGTTCTTC. This encodes CASSLYPGGGYNEQFF.

This sequence joins TRBV28 and TRBJ2-3; 10 positions agree with TRBD1. From germline, CDR1 is MDHEN and CDR2 SYDVKM. The length of the CDR3 is 15 residues. V lost 8 bases and J lost 1; bases outside the gene matches: 6. CDR3 sequence reads: CASLSGTGGTDTQYF. In DNA, the CDR3 is TGTGCCAGCCTTTCCGGGACAGGGGGCACAGATACGCAGTATTTT.

V usage is TRBV5-6 and J usage is TRBJ2-3; D is unresolved. Trimming took 3 bases from V and 3 from J, leaving 5 bases between them. The germline V gene has CDR1 SGHDT and CDR2 YYEEEE. The CDR3 runs 12 residues. The CDR3 reads CASSSLTDTQYF. CDR3 DNA sequence: TGTGCCAGCAGCTCCCTAACAGATACGCAGTATTTT.

This chain connects TRBV6-6 to TRBJ2-7, with D perhaps matching TRBD1 (6 bases). The CDR3 extends over 11 amino acids. The germline CDR1 and CDR2 sequences are MNHNY and SVGAGI (reference sequence). V was pared by 10 bases and J by 5 bases, with 12 bases between. The CDR3 region has the DNA TGTGCCACAGGGGAACCCGACGAGCAGTACTTC. Its protein is CATGEPDEQYF.

This clone was picked up a small number of times. The chain has TRBV5-1 and TRBJ2-2; 10 bases map to TRBD1. Germline CDR1 reads SGHRS; CDR2 reads YFSETQ. The V gene end was trimmed by 4 bases and the J gene end by 6 bases; junction bases not matched to a gene: 9. The length of the CDR3 is 16 residues. The CDR3 sequence is CASSPRTGGGPGELFF. Here the CDR3 DNA reads TGCGCCAGCAGCCCACGGACAGGGGGTGGTCCCGGGGAGCTGTTTTTT. The variable domain in full, completed from reference TRBV5-1 and TRBJ2-2, reads KAGVTQTPRYLIKTRGQQVTLSCSPISGHRSVSWYQQTPGQGLQFLFEYFSETQRNKGNFPGRFSGRQFSNSRSEMNVSTLELGDSALYLCASSPRTGGGPGELFFGEGSRLTVL.

This clone was detected a few times. V is TRBV28 and J is TRBJ1-1; D ambiguous. Germline lookup yields CDR1 MDHEN and CDR2 SYDVKM. Between the trimmed V and J ends, which lost 4 bases and 6 bases, there was a span of 9 bases. The CDR3 length is 12 residues. The CDR3 DNA sequence: TGTGCCAGCAGTTACGGGTGGGCTGAAGCTTTCTTT. Translating it yields CASSYGWAEAFF.

The chain couples TRBV2 to TRBJ2-2, with D perhaps matching TRBD1 (6 bases). The CDR3 loop spans 15 amino acids. The V gene's germline CDR1 is SNHLY and CDR2 FYNNEI. Trimming cost V 7 bases and J 1 base, with 13 bases left between them. The DNA for the CDR3 is TGTGCCAGCACGCAGGGACAACTGAACACCGGGGAGCTGTTTTTT. Translating gives CASTQGQLNTGELFF.

The rearrangement links TRBV27 to TRBJ2-1; 8 nucleotides line up with TRBD1. V shed 5 bases and J 6 bases; nucleotides not matched to a gene: 9. The CDR3 covers 15 residues. Germline values: CDR1 MNHEY, CDR2 SMNVEV (reference sequence). CDR3 nucleotides: TGTGCCAGCAGTCGTTCGGACAGGGTGGGCAATGAGCAGTTCTTC. It encodes CASSRSDRVGNEQFF.

J is TRBJ2-7 and V is TRBV7-9; TRBD1 matches at 7 bases. The germline gives CDR1 SEHNR, CDR2 FQNEAQ (reference sequence). This CDR3 contains 15 residues. V was pared by 1 base and J by 5 bases, with 8 bases of the junction left unmatched. The CDR3 nucleotides read TGTGCCAGCAGCTTAGGAGGGGGCGGCCTGGACGAGCAGTACTTC. It codes for CASSLGGGGLDEQYF.

The count of this clone is one. Other nucleotide sequences from this sample produce the same CDR3. The chain recombines TRBV6-4 with TRBJ1-6, with 11 bases identical to TRBD1. The CDR3 is 14 amino acids. Germline loops: CDR1 MRHNA, CDR2 SNTAGT. The V and J ends lost 2 bases and 9 bases, in that order; junction bases with no gene match: 0. CDR3 bases: TGTGCCAGCAGTGACGGGACAGGGGGTTCACCCCTCCACTTT. Its translation is CASSDGTGGSPLHF.

This CDR3 is CSVEVGGRETQYF. CDR3 coding DNA: TGCAGCGTTGAAGTAGGCGGTAGGGAGACCCAGTACTTC. The chain joins TRBV29-1 to TRBJ2-5; D unresolved. Trimming pared 1 base from V and 5 bases from J, leaving 11 bases between. The CDR3 contains 13 residues. Germline V CDR1 and CDR2: SQVTM, ANQGSEA. The full variable domain, with the rest looked up from reference TRBV29-1 and TRBJ2-5, is SAVISQKPSRDICQRGTSLTIQCQVDSQVTMMFWYRQQPGQSLTLIATANQGSEATYESGFVIDKFPISRPNLTFSTLTVSNMSPEDSSIYLCSVEVGGRETQYFGPGTRLLVL.